A single sample gave rise to the 21 T cell receptor beta chains below, sequenced in a study of monozygotic twins with inflammatory bowel disease. TCRdb reanalyzed the 5' RACE reads and collapses them to one entry per CDR3 protein, without DNA. Here the sample table reports about 420,000 distinct CDR3 sequences. Sequencing was carried out using blood. These receptors came from a human donor with ulcerative colitis or Crohn's disease, or a healthy co-twin of an affected twin (not recorded which).

The CDR3 loop reads CSARVGAAYTQYF. The chain employs TRBV20-1 and TRBJ2-3. This CDR3 contains 13 residues. Germline CDR1 is DFQATT and CDR2 is SNEGSKA (reference sequence).

V is TRBV19 and J is TRBJ1-2. This CDR3 region has 14 residues. Germline CDR1 LNHDA, CDR2 SQIVND (reference sequence). CDR3 region: CATTTPERVYGYTF.

This chain links TRBV10-2 with TRBJ1-2. CDR1 and CDR2 (germline): WSHSY, SAAADI. There are 11 residues in the CDR3. This CDR3 is CASGRVDGYTF.

The chain is built from TRBV5-4 and TRBJ2-6; TCRdb gives TRBD1 as the D gene, but with no DNA this cannot be confirmed. This CDR3 region has 15 residues. The germline CDR1 and CDR2 sequences are SGHNT and YYREEE (reference sequence). The CDR3: CASSQKDRPANVLTF.

The chain employs TRBV20-1 and TRBJ2-7. The length of the CDR3 is 16 residues. Germline-derived CDR1 and CDR2 are DFQATT and SNEGSKA (reference sequence). The CDR3 sequence: CSAKIPKTRASYEQYF.

The gene calls are TRBV3-1 and TRBJ1-1. This CDR3 is built from 16 residues. The germline CDR1 and CDR2 sequences are LGHDT and YNNKEL (reference sequence). CDR3 protein: CASSLSTGIMNTEAFF. Complete variable domain (other parts from reference TRBV3-1 and TRBJ1-1): DTAVSQTPKYLVTQMGNDKSIKCEQNLGHDTMYWYKQDSKKFLKIMFSYNNKELIINETVPNRFSPKSPDKAHLNLHINSLELGDSAVYFCASSLSTGIMNTEAFFGQGTRLTVV.

The chain combines TRBV20-1 with TRBJ1-5. The length of the CDR3 is 12 residues. Germline V gene sequence: CDR1 DFQATT, CDR2 SNEGSKA (reference sequence). Here the CDR3 reads CSARVLNQPQHF.

The chain joins TRBV20-1 to TRBJ2-7; TCRdb gives TRBD1 as the D gene, but with no DNA this cannot be confirmed. The CDR3 spans 15 residues. Germline V gives CDR1 DFQATT, CDR2 SNEGSKA (reference sequence). The chain's CDR3 is CSAPDHWPRTYEQYF.

The V gene is TRBV12-3 or TRBV12-4, the J gene TRBJ1-4. This CDR3 comprises 17 residues. This CDR3 reads CASSFGVGGLNYEKLFF.

The chain has TRBV27 and TRBJ2-7; TCRdb reports TRBD2, a call that lacks DNA to check it against. Germline V CDR1 and CDR2: MNHEY, SMNVEV (reference sequence). The CDR3 spans 14 residues. The CDR3 loop reads CASRPGLASHEQYF.

The chain carries TRBV2 and TRBJ2-7; TCRdb selects TRBD2, and the lack of DNA leaves this call unchecked. The germline V gene has CDR1 SNHLY and CDR2 FYNNEI. This CDR3 region has 15 residues. The CDR3 sequence is CASSGRGTSAYEQYF.

The chain uses TRBV5-1 and TRBJ1-6; TCRdb returns TRBD1, unconfirmable since there is no DNA. Germline V gives CDR1 SGHRS, CDR2 YFSETQ. The CDR3 has 14 residues. CDR3 loop: CASCLSLGNSPLHF.

The chain combines TRBV12-3 or TRBV12-4 with TRBJ2-7; TCRdb's assignment of TRBD1 cannot be checked, as there is no DNA. CDR3 length: 14 residues. The CDR3 region is CASRTGTGGYEQYF.

V usage is TRBV12-3 or TRBV12-4 and J usage is TRBJ2-5; TCRdb lists TRBD2, though no DNA is available to test this call. This CDR3 spans 15 amino acids. Here the CDR3 reads CASRLSGGVSETQYF.

This chain uses TRBV3-1 with TRBJ2-1; the D gene TCRdb calls, TRBD2, cannot be checked with no DNA. Germline V gene data show CDR1 as LGHDT and CDR2 as YNNKEL (reference sequence). This CDR3 has 17 residues. CDR3 sequence reads: CASSHSGGAGAGGEQFF.

The chain carries TRBV9 and TRBJ2-7; TCRdb's D gene call, TRBD1, goes unchecked for lack of DNA. Germline loops: CDR1 SGDLS, CDR2 YYNGEE. The CDR3 consists of 14 residues. CDR3: CASSVGAGDYEQYF.

V gene TRBV5-1 combines with J gene TRBJ2-1; absent DNA, TCRdb's TRBD2 call cannot be checked. This CDR3 is 17 amino acids long. Germline CDR1 and CDR2: SGHRS and YFSETQ. The CDR3 sequence is CASSLGSEEPSYNEQFF.

The chain has TRBV29-1 and TRBJ1-1. Germline CDR1 SQVTM, CDR2 ANQGSEA. This CDR3 contains 13 residues. The CDR3 sequence is CSVRTDLNTEAFF.

The chain employs TRBV29-1 and TRBJ2-1. This CDR3 comprises 12 residues. In germline, CDR1 is SQVTM, CDR2 ANQGSEA. The CDR3 protein is CSVEYTYNEQFF.

The chain combines TRBV12-3 or TRBV12-4 with TRBJ2-7. CDR3 length: 14 residues. The CDR3 loop is CASSLYSHSYEQYF.

The rearrangement joins TRBV20-1 to TRBJ1-1; TCRdb proposes TRBD1, but this gene call is untestable without DNA. Germline values: CDR1 DFQATT, CDR2 SNEGSKA (reference sequence). There are 13 residues in the CDR3. The CDR3 region is CSAGGPGNTEAFF.